This TCR beta chain was captured by sequencing in a study of regulatory T cells in long-lasting Graves disease. Time point of the sample: newly diagnosed GD, antithyroid drugs for less than 3 months. Extracted PBMC RNA gave rise to the TCR library. To note about this clonotype: Its target is not known. With a far larger clone one base away, a read error is the likely cause.

V was trimmed by 0 bases and J by 10 bases, leaving 17 bases between them. Germline loops: CDR1 SGHRS, CDR2 YFSETQ. The CDR3 consists of 15 residues. To make TCR beta libraries, researchers used iRepertoire HTBI primers and Arm-PCR of CDR3 regions. TCRdb analysed the multiplex PCR reads with MiXCR anew, one entry per CDR3 protein. The sample shows approximately 300,000 distinct CDR3 sequences, about a sixth of them seen only once. Study conclusions and caveats: Compared with new cases, persistent Graves' patients showed reduced TCR diversity. Limited sample numbers may have lowered accuracy. Among samples with persistent disease, TRBV28, TRBJ1-2 and TRBJ2-5 were favored.

Here the sequenced sample was peripheral blood mononuclear cells (PBMCs), taken at new diagnosis, from a patient treated with antithyroid drugs. The TCR sequence derives from a female donor with Graves disease. The chain employs TRBV5-1 and TRBJ2-1; possibly TRBD1 for D (5 bases). This CDR3 reads CASSLAPTATYEQFF. Here the CDR3 DNA reads TGCGCCAGCAGCTTGGCCCCGACAGCGACCTACGAGCAGTTCTTC.